A selection of T cell receptor beta chains follows, all from one sample in a study of T cell responses to AZD1222 COVID-19 vaccine. TCRdb keeps only in-frame clones here, not all; method: immunoSEQ multiplex PCR. The sample has roughly 84,000 clones, 80% to 90% seen once; the top ten hold around 10%. The sample here was peripheral blood, taken 28 days after the second AZD1222 dose. The receptors were gathered from an adult who received the AZD1222 COVID-19 vaccine. CDR3s include the opening cysteine and the closing phenylalanine or tryptophan. The D gene is left open where the match is weak. Clone sizes are given selectively: once, few, many, or a class where the clone is expanded.

J,V,size,D,DNA,CDR3
TRBJ2-5,TRBV7-2,NA,TRBD2,TGTGCCAGCAGCTTGGAAGCGGGAAAGACCCAGTACTTC,CASSLEAGKTQYF
TRBJ1-3,TRBV27,NA,NA,TGTGCCAGCAGCCTCGACCAGTCGCGGGGAAACACCATATATTTT,CASSLDQSRGNTIYF
TRBJ2-5,TRBV7-3,NA,NA,TGTGCCAGCGGCACAGGGGAGACCCAGTACTTC,CASGTGETQYF
TRBJ1-2,TRBV27,once,NA,TGTGCCAGCAGTTTAGAAGGTCACTATGGCTACACCTTC,CASSLEGHYGYTF
TRBJ2-5,TRBV21-1,NA,NA,TGTGCCAGCAGCAAAGGGACAGGGGTGGGAGAGACCCAGTACTTC,CASSKGTGVGETQYF
TRBJ1-5,TRBV6-6,NA,TRBD1,TGTGCCAGTACCCAAGAGGGGGCTAACAATCAGCCCCAGCATTTT,CASTQEGANNQPQHF
TRBJ1-2,TRBV6-1,NA,NA,TGTGCCAGCAGTGAGGTCGCAGGCGCGTATGGCTACACCTTC,CASSEVAGAYGYTF
TRBJ2-3,TRBV6-2/TRBV6-3,NA,NA,TGTGCCAGCAGTGATAGGCAGGGGAGCACAGATACGCAGTATTTT,CASSDRQGSTDTQYF
TRBJ2-1,TRBV19,NA,TRBD2,TGTGCCAGTAGTATGGGCGGGAGGGCCAATGAGCAGTTCTTC,CASSMGGRANEQFF
TRBJ1-1,TRBV5-8,NA,NA,TGTGCCAGCAGCCCCACCCCCGGTGGGAACACTGAAGCTTTCTTT,CASSPTPGGNTEAFF
TRBJ1-1,TRBV29-1,NA,NA,TGCAGCGTCCGTACAGAGGAAGCTTTCTTT,CSVRTEEAFF
TRBJ1-2,TRBV9,few,TRBD1,TGTGCCAGCAGCGTGGGACAGCTCTATGGCTACACCTTC,CASSVGQLYGYTF
TRBJ2-2,TRBV11-3,NA,TRBD2,TGTGCCAGCAGCTGGGGACTAGCTGACACCGGGGAGCTGTTTTTT,CASSWGLADTGELFF
TRBJ2-1,TRBV5-3,NA,TRBD2,TGTGCCAGAAGCTCGCCCCCCCTAGCGGGAGAAGGCGGAAGCACCTACAATGAGCAGTTCTTC,CARSSPPLAGEGGSTYNEQFF
TRBJ1-2,TRBV27,NA,TRBD1,TGTGCCAGCTCCCTAGCCGAGGGGGCAAAATATGGCTACACCTTC,CASSLAEGAKYGYTF
TRBJ1-2,TRBV4-3,NA,NA,TGCGCCAGCAGCCAAAGGGAGACGGCGGTCGGAGGCTACACCTTC,CASSQRETAVGGYTF
TRBJ2-1,TRBV7-7,few,TRBD2,TGTGCTAGCAGCCCCCGACTAGCGGGAGGGTCCAATGAGCAGTTCTTC,CASSPRLAGGSNEQFF
TRBJ2-1,TRBV24-1,NA,TRBD2,TGTGCCACCAGCCATCCCACTAGCGGGAGGAACAATGAGCAGTTCTTC,CATSHPTSGRNNEQFF
TRBJ2-2,TRBV6-2/TRBV6-3,once,NA,TGTGCCAGCAGTTCGGGACTCCCGCCCAACACCGGGGAGCTGTTTTTT,CASSSGLPPNTGELFF
TRBJ1-5,TRBV2,NA,NA,TGTGCCAGCAGTAACATGGGCAATCAGCCCCAGCATTTT,CASSNMGNQPQHF
TRBJ1-6,TRBV21-1,NA,NA,TGTGCCAGCAGCGGGTCACCAAACAATTCACCCCTCCACTTT,CASSGSPNNSPLHF
TRBJ2-2,TRBV11-2,NA,TRBD2,TGTGCCAGCAGCTTAGGAGTCACTAGCGGGGGTACATACACCGGGGAGCTGTTTTTT,CASSLGVTSGGTYTGELFF
TRBJ2-1,TRBV7-8,few,TRBD2,TGTGCCAGCAGCCTCGGGACTAGCGGTAATGAGCAGTTCTTC,CASSLGTSGNEQFF
TRBJ1-2,TRBV28,NA,NA,TGTGCCAGCAGTACAGCACAATCCAACTATGGCTACACCTTC,CASSTAQSNYGYTF
TRBJ2-7,TRBV12-3/TRBV12-4,NA,NA,TGTGCCAGCAGTTTTGGCAGGGGCTACGAGCAGTACTTC,CASSFGRGYEQYF
TRBJ1-4,TRBV2,NA,NA,TGTGCCAGCAGATTAACCGGGGGAAATGAAAAACTGTTTTTT,CASRLTGGNEKLFF
TRBJ1-5,TRBV9,NA,NA,TGTGCCAGCAGCGCGGGGGTTAGCAATCAGCCCCAGCATTTT,CASSAGVSNQPQHF
TRBJ1-1,TRBV7-8,NA,TRBD1,TGTGCCAGCAGCCTAGACAGGGTAAACACTGAAGCTTTCTTT,CASSLDRVNTEAFF
TRBJ1-5,TRBV19,NA,NA,TGTGCCAGTAGAGTTAATAATCAGCCCCAGCATTTT,CASRVNNQPQHF
TRBJ2-5,TRBV5-4,NA,NA,TGTGCCAGCAGCTTGAATGCGGGGGCGGCACAAGAGACCCAGTACTTC,CASSLNAGAAQETQYF
TRBJ2-5,TRBV5-1,NA,NA,TGCGCCAGCAGCTTTCAGGGTTTTAGAGAGACCCAGTACTTC,CASSFQGFRETQYF
TRBJ2-2,TRBV7-2,NA,TRBD2,TGTGCCAGCAGCTTAGGAAGGAGCGGGAGGCCAGGGACCGGGGAGCTGTTTTTT,CASSLGRSGRPGTGELFF
TRBJ1-1,TRBV11-1,NA,NA,TGTGCCAGCAGCTTAGCGCTAGGGGTGAACACTGAAGCTTTCTTT,CASSLALGVNTEAFF
TRBJ2-1,TRBV6-5,NA,NA,TGTGCCAGCACTTGGACTAACAATGAGCAGTTCTTC,CASTWTNNEQFF
TRBJ2-3,TRBV5-1,NA,TRBD2,TGCGCCAGCAGCCGGGGCACTAGCGGGACATTAGATACGCAGTATTTT,CASSRGTSGTLDTQYF
TRBJ2-2,TRBV19,NA,NA,TGTGCCAGCCAAATGGACACCGGGGAGCTGTTTTTT,CASQMDTGELFF
TRBJ2-7,TRBV27,NA,TRBD1,TGTGCCAGCAGCTTGGCGTATGGGACAGGGGGCCACGAGCAGTACTTC,CASSLAYGTGGHEQYF
TRBJ1-1,TRBV11-3,NA,TRBD1,TGTGCCAGCAGCTTTTCGAGGGGGCGCACTGAAGCTTTCTTT,CASSFSRGRTEAFF
TRBJ2-1,TRBV7-9,few,TRBD1,TGTGCCAGCAGCTTCGGACAGGGTTGGTCTGAGCAGTTCTTC,CASSFGQGWSEQFF
TRBJ2-5,TRBV6-5,NA,TRBD1,TGTGCCAGCAGAACAGGGGGCAACCAAGAGACCCAGTACTTC,CASRTGGNQETQYF
TRBJ1-5,TRBV2,NA,NA,TGTGCCAGCAGTGAAGATACCATACAGCCCCAGCATTTT,CASSEDTIQPQHF
TRBJ2-7,TRBV5-1,NA,NA,TGCGCCAGCAGCCCGATCGGCAGTAGCTACGAGCAGTACTTC,CASSPIGSSYEQYF